Shown below are 9 T cell receptor beta chains from a single sample sequenced in a study of T cell responses to AZD1222 COVID-19 vaccine. Clones were sequenced by immunoSEQ multiplex PCR, and TCRdb holds only the in-frame ones, with some missing. The repertoire holds 100,000 to 150,000 clones, with approximately 92% as singletons. The sequenced sample was peripheral blood, obtained 28 days after the second AZD1222 dose. Receptors were obtained from an adult who received the AZD1222 COVID-19 vaccine.

This chain joins TRBV20-1 and TRBJ2-7; a possible D gene is TRBD1 (5 bases). The CDR3 totals 14 residues. V lost 3 bases and J 0 bases, leaving 12 bases between the germline ends. CDR1 and CDR2 (germline): DFQATT, SNEGSKA (reference sequence). The CDR3 DNA is TGCAGTGCTAGTAACGCCCAGGGCTCCTACGAGCAGTACTTC. Protein sequence: CSASNAQGSYEQYF.

This clone was detected only a few times. The rearrangement links TRBV7-2 to TRBJ2-1; 14 bases map to TRBD2. The CDR3 loop spans 15 amino acids. Losses at the gene ends were 8 bases for V and 9 bases for J; bases not matched to a gene: 9. The germline V gene encodes CDR1 SGHTA and CDR2 FQGNSA. The CDR3: CASGSPTSGRGEQFF. The CDR3 DNA reads as TGTGCCAGCGGGTCACCGACTAGCGGGAGGGGTGAGCAGTTCTTC. Variable domain in full (rest from reference TRBV7-2 and TRBJ2-1): GAGVSQSPSNKVTEKGKDVELRCDPISGHTALYWYRQSLGQGLEFLIYFQGNSAPDKSGLPSDRFSAERTGGSVSTLTIQRTQQEDSAVYLCASGSPTSGRGEQFFGPGTRLTVL.

The CDR3 reads CASSLTENNEQFF. The CDR3 DNA follows: TGTGCCAGCAGTCTTACGGAAAACAATGAGCAGTTCTTC. The chain links TRBV3-1 (or the pseudogene TRBV3-2) to TRBJ2-1; no clear D. V lost 6 bases to trimming and J lost 5 bases, with 11 bases between them. Germline loops: CDR1 LGHDT, CDR2 YNNKEL (reference sequence). The CDR3 totals 13 residues.

This chain uses TRBV7-2 with TRBJ1-1; TRBD1 might be the D (5 bases). Germline assignment: CDR1 SGHTA and CDR2 FQGNSA. The CDR3 spans 13 residues. Trimming cost V 4 bases and J 1 base, with 7 bases left between them. The chain's CDR3 is CASSSGRNTEAFF. The CDR3 DNA reads TGTGCCAGCAGCTCGGGACGGAACACTGAAGCTTTCTTT. Based on the CDR3 plus reference TRBV7-2 and TRBJ1-1, the full variable domain is GAGVSQSPSNKVTEKGKDVELRCDPISGHTALYWYRQSLGQGLEFLIYFQGNSAPDKSGLPSDRFSAERTGGSVSTLTIQRTQQEDSAVYLCASSSGRNTEAFFGQGTRLTVV.

The V call is TRBV6-6, the J call TRBJ1-3, with D unclear. The germline CDR1 and CDR2 sequences are MNHNY and SVGAGI (reference sequence). Trimming removed 7 bases at V and 1 base at J, with 8 bases between. The CDR3 has 13 amino acids. CDR3 DNA sequence: TGTGCCAGCAACGAGAGGTCTGGAAACACCATATATTTT. This gives the protein CASNERSGNTIYF.

This chain joins TRBV11-2 and TRBJ2-2, with a weak D call TRBD2 (5 bases). The CDR3 sequence is 15 residues long. With 1 base removed from V and 6 bases from J, the gap between germline ends came to 12 bases. Germline V gene data show CDR1 as SGHAT and CDR2 as FQNNGV. The CDR3 DNA sequence: TGTGCCAGCAGCTTAGTAGGAGGTTATCCCGGGGAGCTGTTTTTT. As protein: CASSLVGGYPGELFF.

The rearrangement uses TRBV27 and TRBJ2-7, with D perhaps TRBD2 (5 bases). The CDR3 spans 15 residues. With 3 bases removed from V and 0 bases from J, the gap between germline ends came to 12 bases. Germline CDR1 is MNHEY and CDR2 is SMNVEV (reference sequence). CDR3 protein: CASSFLASNSYEQYF. The CDR3 DNA sequence: TGTGCCAGCAGTTTTCTAGCTTCCAACTCCTACGAGCAGTACTTC.

This chain uses TRBV27 with TRBJ1-5, with a possible D match to TRBD1 (6 bases). The CDR3 loop spans 16 amino acids. CDR1 MNHEY and CDR2 SMNVEV come from the germline V gene (reference sequence). V lost 2 bases and J lost 0, with 11 bases in between. CDR3 sequence reads: CASSLTGTHSNQPQHF. CDR3 sequence (DNA): TGTGCCAGCAGTTTAACCGGGACACATAGCAATCAGCCCCAGCATTTT.

The J gene is TRBJ1-1, the V gene TRBV10-2; D is perhaps TRBD1 (5 bases). The CDR3 totals 13 residues. Trimming cost V 6 bases and J 5 bases, with 13 bases left between them. The germline CDR1 and CDR2 sequences are WSHSY and SAAADI. The CDR3 region has the DNA TGCGCCAGCAGAGGGAGGGGTGGTACTGAAGCTTTCTTT. Translating gives CASRGRGGTEAFF.